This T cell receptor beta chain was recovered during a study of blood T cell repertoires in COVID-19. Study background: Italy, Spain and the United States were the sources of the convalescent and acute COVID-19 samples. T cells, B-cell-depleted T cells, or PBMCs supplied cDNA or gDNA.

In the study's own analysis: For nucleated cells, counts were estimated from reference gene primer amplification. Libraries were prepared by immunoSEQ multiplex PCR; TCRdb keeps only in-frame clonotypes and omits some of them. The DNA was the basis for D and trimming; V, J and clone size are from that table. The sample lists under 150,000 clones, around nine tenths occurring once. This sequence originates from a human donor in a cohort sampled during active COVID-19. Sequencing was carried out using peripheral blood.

CDR3 nucleotides: TGTGCCAGCAGCCAAGATGCGCCTAGCGGGCGGTACGAGCAGTACTTC. It specifies CASSQDAPSGRYEQYF. The chain recombines TRBV4-2 with TRBJ2-7; 8 bases line up with TRBD2. The CDR3 has 16 residues. After removal of 0 bases from V and 4 bases from J, the junction contained 8 bases not matched to a gene. The V gene's germline CDR1 is LGHNA and CDR2 YNFKEQ.